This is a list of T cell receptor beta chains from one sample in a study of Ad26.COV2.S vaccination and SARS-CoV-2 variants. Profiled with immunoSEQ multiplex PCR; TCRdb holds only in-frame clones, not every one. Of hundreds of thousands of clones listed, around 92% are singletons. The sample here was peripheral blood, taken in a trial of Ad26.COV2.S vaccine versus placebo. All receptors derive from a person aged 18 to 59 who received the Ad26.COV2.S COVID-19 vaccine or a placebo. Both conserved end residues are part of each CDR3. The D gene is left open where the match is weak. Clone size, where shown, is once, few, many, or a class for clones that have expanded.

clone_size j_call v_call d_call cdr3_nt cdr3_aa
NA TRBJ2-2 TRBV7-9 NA TGTGCCAGCAGCCCTCTTAGGGATCCCGGGGAGCTGTTTTTT CASSPLRDPGELFF
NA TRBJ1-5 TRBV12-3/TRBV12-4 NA TGTGCCAGCAGTGGAGGTGCGAATCAGCCCCAGCATTTT CASSGGANQPQHF
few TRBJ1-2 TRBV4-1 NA TGCGCCAGCAGCCAAGATCGGGGTTTGGCTTATGGCTACACCTTC CASSQDRGLAYGYTF
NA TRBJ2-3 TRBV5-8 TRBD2 TGTGCCAGCAGCTCACTAGCGGGAGGGCCTGTCCCCACAGATACGCAGTATTTT CASSSLAGGPVPTDTQYF
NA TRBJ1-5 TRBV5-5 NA TGTGCCAGCAGACCCGACAGGAGCAATCAGCCCCAGCATTTT CASRPDRSNQPQHF
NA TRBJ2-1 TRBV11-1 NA TGTGCCAGCAGCTTAGGTGGGCAGGAGCAGTTCTTC CASSLGGQEQFF
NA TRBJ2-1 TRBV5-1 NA TGCGCCAGCAGCGGGGACAACTACAATGAGCAGTTCTTC CASSGDNYNEQFF
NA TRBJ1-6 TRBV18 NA TGTGCCAGCTCACCCACCAGGGCGAATAATTCACCCCTCCACTTT CASSPTRANNSPLHF
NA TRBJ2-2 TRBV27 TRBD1 TGTGCCAGCAGTGGGGGGACAGGGGACAGGGCCACCGGGGAGCTGTTTTTT CASSGGTGDRATGELFF
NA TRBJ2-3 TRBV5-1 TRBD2 TGCGCCAGCAGCCTCGGACTAGAGTTCAGCACAGATACGCAGTATTTT CASSLGLEFSTDTQYF
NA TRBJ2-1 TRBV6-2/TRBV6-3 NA TGTGCCAGCAGTTACCGTCTAGGTTACAATGAGCAGTTCTTC CASSYRLGYNEQFF
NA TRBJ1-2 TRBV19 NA TGTGCCAGTAATTTCCCCGGGCCCTCGGGCAGCTACACCTTC CASNFPGPSGSYTF
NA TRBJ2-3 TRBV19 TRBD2 TGTGCCAGTAGTATTCGAAGACTAGCGGGAGTCACAGATACGCAGTATTTT CASSIRRLAGVTDTQYF
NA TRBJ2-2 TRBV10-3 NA TGTGCCATCAGTGAGTTAACAGGGCCGACGAACACCGGGGAGCTGTTTTTT CAISELTGPTNTGELFF
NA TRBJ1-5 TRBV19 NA TGTGCCAGTAGTATTATGGGACCGAATCAGCCCCAGCATTTT CASSIMGPNQPQHF
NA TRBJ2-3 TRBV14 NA TGTGCCAGCAGCCGCTTCGGCGGCTCAGATACGCAGTATTTT CASSRFGGSDTQYF
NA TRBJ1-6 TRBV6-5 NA TGTGCCAGCCGGGGGGTTGGGGATAATTCACCCCTCCACTTT CASRGVGDNSPLHF
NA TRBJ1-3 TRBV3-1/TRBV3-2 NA TGTGCCAGCAGCCAGGTCCCCCAGTCTGGAAACACCATATATTTT CASSQVPQSGNTIYF
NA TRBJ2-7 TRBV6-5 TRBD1 TGTGCCAGCAGGAGGGAAACAGGGGGCGCCTACGAGCAGTACTTC CASRRETGGAYEQYF